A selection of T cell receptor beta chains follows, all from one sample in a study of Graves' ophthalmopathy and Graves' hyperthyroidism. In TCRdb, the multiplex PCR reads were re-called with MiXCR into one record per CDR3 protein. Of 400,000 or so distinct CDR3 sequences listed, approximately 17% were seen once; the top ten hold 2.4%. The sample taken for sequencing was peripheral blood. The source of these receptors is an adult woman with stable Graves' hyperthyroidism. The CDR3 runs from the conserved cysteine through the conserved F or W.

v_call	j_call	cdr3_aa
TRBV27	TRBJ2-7	CASSLFQGLSYEQYF
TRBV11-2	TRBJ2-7	CASSPVQTYDQYF
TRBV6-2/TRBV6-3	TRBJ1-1	CASSYSDVGSGRTEAFF
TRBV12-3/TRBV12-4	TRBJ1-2	CASSRQGSDYGYTF
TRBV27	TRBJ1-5	CASSFGPNNQPQHF
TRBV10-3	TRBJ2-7	CAISESGTGIYEQYF
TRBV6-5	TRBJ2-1	CASSYSRREFSYNEQFF
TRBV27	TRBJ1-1	CASSSETRQGIAEAFF
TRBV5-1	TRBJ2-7	CASSGGLADYEQYF
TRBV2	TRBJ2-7	CASSEVEGSYEQYF
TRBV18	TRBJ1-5	CASSPRQRGGSNQPQHF
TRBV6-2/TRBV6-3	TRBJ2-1	CASNGRGAEQFF
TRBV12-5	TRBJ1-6	CASGLSSSPLHF
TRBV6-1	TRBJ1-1	CASLKQVNTEAFF